Below, 23 T cell receptor beta chains from the same sample are listed, as sequenced in a study of tumor and adjacent non-tumor tissue in lung cancer. Three rounds of nested PCR, following a modified ARM-PCR protocol, produced the TCRbeta library. TCRdb fed the multiplex PCR reads into MiXCR, producing one record per CDR3 protein. The repertoire holds some 200,000 distinct CDR3 sequences, with 71% as singletons. RNA was extracted from bulk tissue without any cell sorting. Sequenced sample: lung tumor tissue. The origin of the receptors is a man in his 60s with non-small cell lung cancer.

As regards this clonotype: A much larger clone differs from this one at a single base, so this may be a read error. CDR3 sequence reads: CASSRSGFLPTNKQFF. The CDR3, as DNA: TGTGCCAGCAGTAGAAGCGGGTTCCTTCCTACCAATAAGCAGTTCTTC. The chain links TRBV6-5 to TRBJ2-1; weak D call: TRBD2 (6 bases). This CDR3 comprises 16 residues. CDR1 is MNHEY, CDR2 SVGAGI, per germline.

Comments on this clonotype: Given a much more abundant clone one base away, this may be a read error. The chain employs TRBV20-1 and TRBJ2-2; D is uncertain. This CDR3 contains 17 residues. CDR1 is DFQATT, CDR2 SNEGSKA, per germline (reference sequence). The V end lost 0 bases, the J end lost 0 bases, and 14 bases lay between the germline ends. CDR3 nucleotide sequence: TGCAGTGCTAGAGATCGAGGCAGCCATGCGAACACCGGGGAGCTGTTTTTT. Translating it yields CSARDRGSHANTGELFF.

Remarks on this clonotype: One base away lies a much larger clone, so this may be a sequencing read error. The chain carries TRBV20-1 and TRBJ2-3; TRBD1 matches 7 bases. The CDR3 runs to 14 residues. The V gene's germline CDR1 is DFQATT and CDR2 SNEGSKA (reference sequence). CDR3 protein: CSASTTQGTDTQNF. Written as DNA, the CDR3 is TGCAGTGCTAGCACTACCCAAGGGACAGATACGCAGAATTTT.

This rearrangement joins TRBV20-1 to TRBJ2-1, with 9 bases lining up with TRBD1. Germline CDR1 is DFQATT and CDR2 is SNEGSKA (reference sequence). The CDR3 is made up of 15 amino acids. Trimming took 0 bases from V and 5 from J; bases not matched to a gene: 5. The CDR3 nucleotides read TGCAGTGCTAGAGACGACAGGGGGATAAACAATGAGCAGTTCTTC. As protein: CSARDDRGINNEQFF.

Concerning this clonotype: At one of its ends the junction is not consistent with the germline gene, which may arise from a read error. The chain recombines TRBV11-1 with TRBJ2-5; 8 bases line up with TRBD2. Per the germline V gene, CDR1 is SGHAT and CDR2 is FQDESV (reference sequence). The CDR3 spans 14 residues. The CDR3 loop is CASSTRAGVETQYF. DNA of the CDR3: TGTGCTAGCAGCACAAGAGCGGGGGTGGAGACCCAGTACTTC.

As for this clonotype: It may be a read error: a sequence one base away is much more abundant. The genes are TRBV10-2 and TRBJ2-1; 9 nucleotides agree with TRBD2. This CDR3 comprises 17 residues. Trimming at V came to 3 bases and at J to 6 bases, leaving 12 bases not matched to a gene. Germline CDR1 and CDR2: WSHSY and SAAADI. The chain's CDR3 is CASSDLLSGGGSNEQFF. The CDR3 DNA reads TGCGCCAGCAGTGACCTGCTTAGCGGGGGAGGGTCCAATGAGCAGTTCTTC.

As for this clonotype: The junction departs from germline at one end; a sequencing error may be responsible. The rearrangement links TRBV4-2 to TRBJ1-4; D not certain. This CDR3 spans 17 amino acids. Germline V lookup: CDR1 LGHNA, CDR2 YNFKEQ. CDR3 protein: CASSQLSVAGNQERLFF. The CDR3 nucleotides read TGTGCCAGCAGTCAGCTAAGCGTGGCGGGTAATCAGGAAAGACTGTTTTTT.

The chain has TRBV12-5 and TRBJ2-7; maybe TRBD1 (7 bases). The germline CDR1 and CDR2 sequences are LGHNT and FRNRAP. Trimming left V 4 bases short and J 6 bases short, with 16 bases between. This CDR3 is built from 14 residues. CDR3 protein: CASGSTGRIIEQYF. The CDR3 DNA reads as TGTGCTAGTGGTTCGACAGGGAGGATCATCGAGCAGTACTTC.

This clonotype came up a few times. This rearrangement joins TRBV4-2 to TRBJ2-4; 8 positions match TRBD2. The CDR3 is 14 residues long. The V and J ends lost 0 bases and 9 bases, in that order; junction bases with no gene match: 4. Germline CDR1 and CDR2: LGHNA and YNFKEQ. As DNA, the CDR3 is TGTGCCAGCAGCCAAGATCGGGGGGGGGGCATTCAGTACTTC. Translating gives CASSQDRGGGIQYF.

Turning to this clonotype: This may be a read error, as it is one base from a much larger clone. In DNA form, the CDR3 reads TGCAGTGCCCTGCCCGTGACAGGGGGCTACGAGCAGTACTTC. This codes for CSALPVTGGYEQYF. The chain employs TRBV20-1 and TRBJ2-7, with TRBD1 matching 9 bases. The CDR3 length is 14 residues. The V gene's germline CDR1 is DFQATT and CDR2 SNEGSKA (reference sequence). After removal of 6 bases from V and 3 bases from J, the junction contained 9 bases not matched to a gene.

A word on this clonotype: Given a much more abundant clone one base away, this may be a read error. CDR3 bases: TGCAGTGCTTGGCCCCCCCGAAGCAGGGAAGCTTTCTTT. It is translated as CSAWPPRSREAFF. The chain links TRBV20-1 to TRBJ1-1; no firm D call. Germline CDR1 DFQATT, CDR2 SNEGSKA (reference sequence). Between the trimmed V and J ends, which lost 5 bases and 8 bases, there was a span of 18 bases. The CDR3 runs to 13 residues.

In its sample, this clonotype was seen a few times. V usage is TRBV4-1 and J usage is TRBJ2-6; TRBD1 agrees at 8 bases. After removal of 0 bases from V and 2 bases from J, the junction contained 6 bases not matched to a gene. Germline assignment: CDR1 MGHRA and CDR2 YSYEKL. The CDR3 contains 18 residues. The CDR3 region has the DNA TGCGCCAGCAGCCAAGAACCCCCGACAGGGGCTGGGGCCAACGTCCTGACTTTC. It translates to CASSQEPPTGAGANVLTF.

This clonotype was detected only once. J is TRBJ2-5 and V is TRBV7-3; 8 bases are a match to TRBD2. Looked up from germline, CDR1 is SGHTA and CDR2 is FQGTGA. The length of the CDR3 is 15 residues. J was trimmed by 4 bases and V by 5 bases; bases with no gene match: 9. DNA of the CDR3: TGTGCCAGCAGCCCGAGAGCGGGAGAGCTAGAGACCCAGTACTTC. Translation: CASSPRAGELETQYF.

Concerning this clonotype: A much more abundant neighbour one base away suggests this may be a read error. The V gene is TRBV20-1, the J gene TRBJ1-1, with 7 bases aligning to TRBD1. Germline trimming cut 3 bases from V and 7 bases from J; bases unmatched to any gene: 14. Germline V lookup: CDR1 DFQATT, CDR2 SNEGSKA (reference sequence). The CDR3 loop spans 15 amino acids. CDR3 DNA sequence: TGCAGTGCTAGCCCCGGAAACAGGGGCACCAATGAAGCTTTCTTT. It is translated as CSASPGNRGTNEAFF.

This chain links TRBV5-4 with TRBJ2-3, with D tentatively TRBD2 (6 bases). Trimming removed 2 bases at V and 6 bases at J, with 10 bases between. Germline CDR1 SGHNT, CDR2 YYREEE (reference sequence). The CDR3 extends over 13 amino acids. CDR3 residues: CASSFKDYDTQYF. DNA for the CDR3: TGTGCCAGCAGCTTTAAGGACTACGATACGCAGTATTTT. Full variable domain (remainder filled in from reference TRBV5-4 and TRBJ2-3): ETGVTQSPTHLIKTRGQQVTLRCSSQSGHNTVSWYQQALGQGPQFIFQYYREEENGRGNFPPRFSGLQFPNYSSELNVNALELDDSALYLCASSFKDYDTQYFGPGTRLTVL.

Comments on this clonotype: This may stem from a read error, because a much larger clone lies one nucleotide away. This rearrangement joins TRBV6-5 to TRBJ1-2; 7 bases agree with TRBD1. This CDR3 contains 12 residues. Germline lookup yields CDR1 MNHEY and CDR2 SVGAGI. Trimming removed 6 bases from V and 10 bases from J; junction bases left unmatched: 8. The CDR3 DNA reads TGTGCCAGCAGCCTCCCAGGGGGTGACTACACCTTC. It translates to CASSLPGGDYTF.

This clonotype was counted a few times. The CDR3 region is CSARPASGSYEQYF. Here the CDR3 DNA reads TGCAGTGCTAGGCCGGCTAGCGGGAGTTACGAGCAGTACTTC. The chain combines TRBV20-1 with TRBJ2-7, with 10 bases matching TRBD2. Per the germline V gene, CDR1 is DFQATT and CDR2 is SNEGSKA (reference sequence). This CDR3 contains 14 residues. V lost 3 bases to trimming and J lost 4 bases; unmatched junction nucleotides: 6.

As for this clonotype: Relative to the germline gene, one junction end is altered; a read error may explain this. The genes are TRBV4-3 and TRBJ1-1; D unclear. In germline, CDR1 is LGHNA, CDR2 YSLEER. The CDR3 is 17 amino acids. As DNA, the CDR3 is TGCACCAGGAGCCAAGACGTTCCGGGCAGTTCGGGTACTGAAGCTTTCTTT. As protein: CTRSQDVPGSSGTEAFF.

This clonotype came up a few times. The rearrangement joins TRBV20-1 to TRBJ1-5; 8 bases are shared with TRBD1. There are 14 residues in the CDR3. After removal of 2 bases from V and 5 bases from J, the junction contained 5 bases not matched to a gene. From germline, CDR1 is DFQATT and CDR2 SNEGSKA (reference sequence). The CDR3 coding sequence is TGCAGTGCTAGAATCAGGGGGCGGGATCAGCCCCAGCATTTT. As protein: CSARIRGRDQPQHF.

The V gene is TRBV7-3, the J gene TRBJ2-3, with 7 bases lining up with TRBD2. J was trimmed by 0 bases and V by 5 bases; bases with no gene match: 5. There are 15 residues in the CDR3. CDR1 SGHTA and CDR2 FQGTGA come from the germline V gene. CDR3 sequence: CASSQALASTDTQYF. Written as DNA, the CDR3 is TGTGCCAGCAGCCAGGCACTAGCGAGCACAGATACGCAGTATTTT.

Concerning this clonotype: A read error may produce the germline difference seen at one junction end. The CDR3 DNA reads as TGCAGTGCTAGAAGACGGACTACTAGCTCCTGCGAGCGGTACTTC. This translates into CSARRRTTSSCERYF. The chain employs TRBV20-1 and TRBJ2-7; the D gene is possibly TRBD2 (6 bases). In germline, CDR1 is DFQATT, CDR2 SNEGSKA (reference sequence). The CDR3 sequence is 15 residues long.

A remark on this clonotype: Possible read error: a much larger clone is one base away. V is TRBV20-1 and J is TRBJ2-5; the D gene is possibly TRBD2 (6 bases). The CDR3 contains 13 residues. Germline CDR1 is DFQATT and CDR2 is SNEGSKA (reference sequence). In DNA form, the CDR3 reads TGCAATGCTCTCCTCGGGAGCGGAAAGACCCAGTACTTC. Amino acids: CNALLGSGKTQYF.

This clonotype was recorded at least ten times. The CDR3 bases are TGTGCCAGCAGTTTACGCAGGACCTATAACTATGGCTACACCTTC. Amino acid sequence: CASSLRRTYNYGYTF. The chain uses TRBV12-3 or TRBV12-4 and TRBJ1-2; D not resolved. The CDR3 runs 15 residues. V lost 2 bases to trimming and J lost 1 base, with 11 bases between them.